This TCR beta chain is drawn from a study of cytomegalovirus exposure and HLA in healthy donors. The wider study: About four fifths of 350 to 400 genotyped donors fell in the Caucasian-associated ancestry cluster.

A word on this clone: Its antigen is not identified.

Notes on the study in general: Reports described diagnosis of cytomegalovirus status by the classifier as highly specific and sensitive. Later analysis placed DRB1 highest and HLA-C lowest in TCR association rates, which differed by HLA locus. Generally TCR sequences proved uncommon, though certain public TCRs appeared in numerous donors.

The primer mix had 60 Vbeta and 13 Jbeta primers. Libraries were prepared by immunoSEQ multiplex PCR; TCRdb keeps only in-frame clonotypes and omits some of them. The table has 80,000 to 130,000 clones, 79% seen once. This CDR3 region has 14 residues. V was trimmed by 0 bases and J by 6 bases, leaving 10 bases between them. Germline CDR1 and CDR2: KGHSH and LQKENI. The TCR sequence derives from a female donor in good health and CMV-seropositive. Input material: PBMCs. The chain is built from TRBV18 and TRBJ2-3; D is uncertain. The CDR3 spells CASSPPSKLDTQYF. The CDR3 nucleotides are TGTGCCAGCTCACCACCCTCTAAGCTGGATACGCAGTATTTT.